Sequencing of this T cell receptor (beta chain) was carried out in a study of cytomegalovirus exposure and HLA in healthy donors. Overall study context: In terms of ancestry, the Caucasian-associated cluster contained 80% to 90% of the approximately 400 genotyped donors.

Of note for this clone: Its antigen is unknown.

Amplification used 60 Vbeta primers and 13 Jbeta primers. Clones were sequenced by immunoSEQ multiplex PCR, and TCRdb holds only the in-frame ones, with some missing. The sample includes around 200,000 clones, almost 80% of them seen just once. The CDR3 consists of 15 residues. Trimming took 5 bases from V and 9 from J; bases not matched to a gene: 13. CDR1 is LNHDA, CDR2 SQIVND, per germline (reference sequence). Study-level points and caveats: A missense DCLRE1C variant was associated with V- and J-gene trimming of TCR beta chains in a later analysis, and an independent cohort replicated the association.

Sequencing was done on a sample of PBMCs. This rearrangement joins TRBV19 to TRBJ2-1; 7 bases map to TRBD1. This receptor was taken from a woman aged 18 to 35 in good health and CMV-seronegative. CDR3 sequence (DNA): TGTGCCAGTAGTTACACAGGGGTCCCCTCCGGTGAGCAGTTCTTC. Amino acids: CASSYTGVPSGEQFF.